The 7 T cell receptor beta chains presented below share a single source sample, sequenced in a study of cytomegalovirus exposure and HLA in healthy donors. The PCR employed 60 Vbeta primers together with 13 Jbeta primers. The method was immunoSEQ multiplex PCR; TCRdb's version includes in-frame clones alone and lacks a portion of them. The sample consists of fewer than 150,000 clones, 73% of them appearing once. Sequenced: PBMCs. The source is a human donor in good health.

V usage is TRBV5-4 and J usage is TRBJ2-4, with D maybe TRBD2 (5 bases). The CDR3 runs to 13 residues. Germline V gene lookup returns CDR1 SGHNT and CDR2 YYREEE (reference sequence). V gave up 4 bases and J gave up 7 bases, with 12 bases separating them. Here the CDR3 DNA reads TGTGCCAGCAGCCTCCGGGAACTGAACATTCAGTACTTC. It codes for CASSLRELNIQYF.

This clone has just one count. The chain recombines TRBV6-5 with TRBJ1-1; unclear D gene. The CDR3 totals 11 residues. Germline V gives CDR1 MNHEY, CDR2 SVGAGI. V gave up 10 bases and J gave up 4 bases, with 10 bases separating them. The CDR3 loop reads CATFYLTEAFF. DNA of the CDR3: TGTGCCACCTTTTATCTCACTGAAGCTTTCTTT.

The genes are TRBV19 and TRBJ1-5, with TRBD1 matching over 11 bases. CDR1 LNHDA and CDR2 SQIVND come from the germline V gene (reference sequence). The CDR3 is 15 residues long. J gave up 2 bases and V 3 bases, and 0 bases lay outside the gene matches. The DNA of the CDR3 is TGTGCCAGTAGTATGGGACAGGGGGGCAATCAGCCCCAGCATTTT. Translation: CASSMGQGGNQPQHF.

The chain joins TRBV6-1 to TRBJ2-1; TRBD2 matches at 10 bases. CDR3 length: 14 residues. The V gene's germline CDR1 is MNHNS and CDR2 SASEGT. V trimming: 2 bases; J trimming: 9 bases; junction bases outside the gene matches: 4. The CDR3 region has the DNA TGTGCCAGCAGTGAACTAGCGGGAGTTGGTGAGCAGTTCTTC. This sequence encodes CASSELAGVGEQFF.

This rearrangement joins TRBV7-9 to TRBJ2-5; perhaps TRBD1 as D (6 bases). With the DNA end fitting TRBJ2-7 better, the J assignment may be wrong. Germline-derived CDR1 and CDR2 are SEHNR and FQNEAQ (reference sequence). The CDR3 contains 14 residues. As DNA, the CDR3 is TGTGCCAGCAGCCTTCAGGGGATATATGACGAGCAGTACTTC. Protein product: CASSLQGIYDEQYF.

The rearrangement joins TRBV5-1 to TRBJ1-3; D gene unclear. The CDR3 is 13 residues long. Germline V CDR1 and CDR2: SGHRS, YFSETQ. The V gene lost 5 bases and the J gene lost 4 bases, with 10 bases spanning the gap. The DNA of the CDR3 is TGCGCCAGCAGTGAAGCCCGGGGAAACACCATATATTTT. Translation: CASSEARGNTIYF.

The rearrangement joins TRBV25-1 to TRBJ1-1, with D perhaps TRBD1 (5 bases). There are 15 residues in the CDR3. Trimming took 4 bases from V and 3 from J, leaving 15 bases between them. Per the germline V gene, CDR1 is MGHDK and CDR2 is SYGVNS. The CDR3 DNA sequence: TGTGCCAGCAGTGGTGCGACAGCTGCTTACACTGAAGCTTTCTTT. Its translation: CASSGATAAYTEAFF.